This T cell receptor (beta chain) stems from a study of blood T cell repertoires in COVID-19 (TCRdb year 2020). About the study as a whole: The collaborator samples originated in the United States, Italy and Spain and spanned the acute and convalescent phases of COVID-19. The prospective study material was composed of cDNA or gDNA derived from T cells, B-cell-depleted T cells, or PBMCs. The dataset comprised deeply sampled blood TCRbeta repertoires from subjects exposed to, actively infected with, or recovered from COVID-19. A freely available public database, intended as a resource for researchers studying the immune response to SARS-CoV-2, is where the repertoires were released. The samples were drawn from two sources: the first 160 participants of the ongoing ImmuneRACE study, and fewer than 1,500 subjects contributed by 6 global collaborators. A de-identified subject ID, COVID-19 status, age in years and sex were almost always included in the sample metadata. Where available, HLA class I and class II types were taken from metadata supplied by the sample provider and were not determined by assay-based typing. Overall study results and their limits: How much clinical and demographic metadata was included differed by source and by participant, and the metadata was provided uncurated.

Note on this clone: This receptor's antigen is unknown. No qualities accompany the bases; no much larger clone lies one base away.

TCRbeta CDR3 regions were amplified from genomic DNA using the immunoSEQ Assay, a bias-controlled multiplex PCR. Per the source publication's procedure: Within the assay, amplification of reference gene primers was used to estimate how many nucleated cells each sample contained. To quantify the absolute abundance of each unique TCRbeta CDR3 rearrangement, sequence reads were collapsed and filtered. For each sample, productive Simpson clonality was calculated as the square root of Simpson's diversity index over productive rearrangements. Not all clones reach the TCRdb copy of this immuneACCESS table, which keeps in-frame sequences only. Checked studies attribute under half of the gap to unresolved V genes and leave the rest unexplained. D and trimming come from the DNA, and the V and J calls and clone size come from that table. A total of roughly 80,000 clones appear in this sample, about 87% of them only once. Of the sample, around 9.8% is held by the ten largest clones.

The collaborating institutions used their own protocols to collect whole blood in K2EDTA tubes. For TCRbeta analysis, collaborators shipped samples as frozen whole blood, isolated PBMCs, or DNA extracted from either of those sample types. Input material: peripheral blood. This sequence was found in a human donor in a cohort sampled during active COVID-19.

For the CDR3, the sequence is CASSRTGAPNEKLFF. The nucleotide sequence is given as TGTGCCAGCAGCCGGACAGGGGCCCCTAATGAAAAACTGTTTTTT. The V gene is TRBV11-3 and the J gene is TRBJ1-4; TRBD1 fits 9 bases in the junction. Taken from the germline V gene, the CDR1 and CDR2 loops are SGHNT and YENEEA. The CDR3 covers 15 residues, taking in both the cysteine and the phenylalanine. Of the read, only the CDR3 DNA is kept; its 45 bases are in frame from base 1. The junction shows trimming of 5 bases on V and 3 bases on J, and the gene matches do not reach 4 bases of it.